This T cell receptor beta chain emerged from a study of cytomegalovirus exposure and HLA in healthy donors (dated 2017 in TCRdb). Notes on the research overall: According to an earlier analysis of around 600 of the donors, 150 million to 200 million T cells yielded 117 million unique TCR beta sequences and approximately 300 Gb of sequence data. An earlier analysis of approximately 630 of the donors applied high-throughput TCR beta sequencing to assess whether each TCR beta V gene segment acted as functional or pseudogenic. To predict cytomegalovirus infection status, the study combined high-throughput TCR immunosequencing, statistical association of individual TCRs with disease status, and machine learning. A later analysis re-examined previously published TCR beta repertoires from 500 to 700 donors and added high-resolution HLA genotyping to investigate patterns of TCR occurrence. Four to six DR-DQ haplotypes were handled as single units for association and clustering, since linkage in the cohort was strong. All discovery cohort repertoires had been generated using a single sequencing platform. The T cell repertoires of 666 subjects were profiled by immunosequencing and related to cytomegalovirus serostatus. An early release covering just under 650 HLA-typed donors comprised about 320 gigabases of sequencing data and about 90 million unique TCR sequences. Donor age, sex, ethnicity and CMV serostatus were compiled together with the repertoire data. The later analysis used no new phenotypic data to find candidate immune exposures, relying instead on TCR beta sequences and their occurrence across donors. The number of donors typed differed by locus, with about 629-630 for A, B, C, DRB1 and DQB1, 522 for DQA1, 600 to 610 for DPA1, and around 450 for DPB1. A later genetic analysis took genome-wide SNP genotypes for about three fifths of the roughly 700 donors and used that subset as a discovery cohort. Both class I and class II loci were covered by HLA typing, at four-digit resolution. The genetic ancestry cluster associated with self-reported Caucasian donors included over 65% of the roughly 380 genotyped donors. A separate validation cohort of 100 to 150 different subjects was used in addition to the roughly 640-subject first cohort. Across some 400 genotyped donors of the cohort, an average of about 220,000 unique TCR beta nucleotide sequences per donor were sequenced, and roughly 17% of those sequences were non-productive. The study aimed to test whether cataloging public T cell receptors could reveal signatures of past pathogen exposure. Study-level results and caveats: The presence/absence analyses assumed that sequencing depth was roughly uniform across donors, and that assumption may not be true. In an earlier analysis of 587 of the donors, most TCR beta V segments appeared in productive rearrangements about 90% or about 30% of the time, broadly matching IMGT annotations. Because some donors lacked HLA typing at each locus, the association tests relied only on the typed subset. According to the authors, the approach could potentially be generalized to other disease states and immunological phenotypes. In a later analysis, around 17,000 TCR beta sequences were associated with specific HLA alleles at a false discovery rate of 0.05. Correlated functional status among segregating V segments might be attributable to linkage disequilibrium, but an unknown experimental factor could not be ruled out. A later genetic analysis reported fewer N-insertions in productive TCRs among donors in an Asian-associated ancestry cluster than the approximately 700-donor mean. A later analysis found that HLA-associated TCR beta chains were more clonally expanded and had lower generation probabilities than equally common non-associated chains. Immune exposure information for the cohort was limited to CMV serostatus. In vitro tests confirmed that a few of the cytomegalovirus-associated TCR beta chains recognize cytomegalovirus antigens. The classifier was reported to diagnose cytomegalovirus status with high specificity and sensitivity in both the original and validation cohorts. Some IMGT-functional V segments, including TRBV6-2 and TRBV6-3, could not be told apart with the 87-base-pair reads, so those segments were excluded. An association between a missense DCLRE1C variant and V-gene and J-gene trimming of TCR beta chains was found in a later genetic analysis and replicated in an independent cohort. In the study, 164 TCR beta chains were listed as associated with cytomegalovirus. Because counts were too low, about 18 rarely observed V segments, including chromosome 9 orphons, were excluded from the earlier analysis of 587 of the donors. According to a later analysis, parvovirus B19, influenza, CMV and Epstein-Barr virus appeared linked to several top co-occurrence clusters. A group of highly shared sequence variants was considered likely to be a technical artifact of the sequencing pipeline. Strong co-occurrence of HLA alleles, especially DR and DQ, made assigning TCR associations to individual alleles difficult. According to a later analysis, TCR association rates differed among HLA loci, with DRB1 alleles showing the most associated TCRs and HLA-C alleles showing the fewest. Most CMV-associated TCR beta chains appeared to be HLA-restricted in a later analysis, and the HLA associations seemed to be driven largely by CMV exposure. A further reported finding was that TCR beta sequences accurately predicted the HLA-A and HLA-B alleles for most subjects in the first cohort. While some public TCRs were present in many individuals, most TCR sequences turned up only very rarely across donors. In this cohort, only TCR beta chains were sequenced, and detectable features were limited by the absence of alpha or paired-chain data.

Library preparation was by the immunoSEQ multiplex PCR assay. The multiplex PCR relied on a mix of 60 forward primers for TCR Vbeta segments and 13 reverse primers for TCR Jbeta segments. Amplification of the CDR3 region of rearranged TCR beta genes was performed with a multiplex PCR assay on genomic DNA. The amplified TCR beta libraries were sequenced on the Illumina HiSeq System as 87-base-pair reads. On the study's bioinformatics: In a later analysis, tens of millions of unique TCR beta chains were counted across the approximately 640 repertoires, and around 10 million of these chains were shared by at least two donors. To remove PCR and sequencing errors, raw reads were error-corrected and collapsed into unique sequences using a nearest-neighbor algorithm that merged closely related sequences. To assign V, D and J gene segments, CDR3 sequences were aligned to IMGT reference sequences. For a sequence to be retained, a match of at least six nucleotides to both a V gene segment and a J gene segment was required. A rearrangement counted as productive if the CDR3 had no stop codons and remained in frame with V and J, and every other rearrangement counted as non-productive. Following IMGT convention, CDR3 was defined as the stretch from the second conserved V-encoded cysteine to the conserved J-encoded phenylalanine. Sequences without an unambiguous match to a single V gene segment were excluded from the earlier analysis of about 630 of the donors. An earlier analysis of 500 to 700 of the donors classified V segments as functional when productive rearrangements were above 56.7% and as segregating when the standard deviation between donors was above 5%. To diagnose cytomegalovirus status from the catalog of TCR beta chain sequences, a statistical classification framework was built. In a later analysis, V and J genes were assigned by comparing TCR nucleotide sequences against IMGT/GENE-DB human TR gene sequences. Using the TCRdist pipeline, a later analysis assigned CDR3 sequences along with most-parsimonious VDJ recombination scenarios. In a later analysis, every TCR beta chain was defined by the combination of its CDR3 amino acid sequence and its V-gene family, and reads without a unique V-gene family were dropped. In a later analysis, nearly 600 highly shared, low-generation-probability nucleotide sequences were removed to address suspected cross-contamination and a sequencing artifact. In a later analysis, a clonal expansion index for each public chain was calculated from normalized within-repertoire ranks of inferred template counts. Generation probabilities in a later analysis came from a VDJ recombination model fitted to out-of-frame rearrangements, and those results were checked against IGoR. In a later analysis, TCR-TCR, TCR-HLA and TCR-CMV co-occurrence was scored with hypergeometric tests, and a repertoire-size bias correction was applied to TCR pairs. To estimate false discovery rates, a later analysis permuted the HLA or CMV assignments 20 times. A later analysis grouped co-occurring TCRs with DBSCAN, adding TCRdist sequence similarity when clustering within HLA-allele-positive subsets. Repertoires with fewer than 30,000 or more than 120,000 public chains, plus five repertoires with anomalous nucleotide sharing, were excluded from co-occurrence clustering. The immuneACCESS repertoire file appears here via TCRdb, limited to in-frame rearrangements. These files lack a portion of the clones; in checked studies, under half of the deficit traces to unresolved V genes, and the cause of the others is not known. V, J and clone size reflect that table, while D and trimming were determined from the DNA. The sample contains approximately 130,000 clones, around 78% of them found a single time. The top ten clones comprise 1.5% to 1.7% of the sample.

The cohort comprised some 700 healthy bone marrow donors. At the time of sampling, every cohort member was nominally healthy, though immune exposures that went unrecorded were likely present. The donor tested CMV seronegative and was one of the 352 seronegative cohort members. Every donor gave a peripheral blood sample, and the peripheral blood mononuclear cells from that sample were used for TCR beta sequencing. Genomic DNA extraction from the blood cell samples was performed with the Qiagen DNeasy Blood Extraction Kit. For this clone: No antigen is known for it. No much larger clone exists at a distance of one base, and base qualities are not known.

Reading the germline V gene gives CDR1 SGHTA and CDR2 FQGNSA. The V and J ends are trimmed by 2 bases and 0 bases, leaving 4 bases between them. Counted from cysteine to phenylalanine, this CDR3 has 13 amino acids. The CDR3 DNA has 39 bases and is translated from base 1. The sequence is built from TRBV7-2 and TRBJ1-1, with no confident D gene call. Sample: PBMCs. The receptor comes from a man aged 35 to 55 in good health and CMV-seronegative. The nucleotide sequence reads as follows: TGTGCCAGCAGCTTAAGCCTGAACACTGAAGCTTTCTTT. It codes for CASSLSLNTEAFF.